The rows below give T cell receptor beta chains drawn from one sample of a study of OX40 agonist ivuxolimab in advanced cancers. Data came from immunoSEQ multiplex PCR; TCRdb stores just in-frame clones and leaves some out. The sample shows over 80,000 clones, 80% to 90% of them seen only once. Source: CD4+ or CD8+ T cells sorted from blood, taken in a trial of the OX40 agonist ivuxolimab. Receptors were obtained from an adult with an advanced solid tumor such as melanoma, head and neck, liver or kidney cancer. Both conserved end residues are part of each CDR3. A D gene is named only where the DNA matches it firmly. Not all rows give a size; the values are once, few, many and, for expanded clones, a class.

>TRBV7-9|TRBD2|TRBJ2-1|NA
TGTGCCAGCAGTTCGGGACTAGCGGCCTACAATGAGCAGTTCTTC
CASSSGLAAYNEQFF
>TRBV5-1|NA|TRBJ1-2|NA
TGCGCCAGCAGCCCGGGATTATCTGGCTACACCTTC
CASSPGLSGYTF
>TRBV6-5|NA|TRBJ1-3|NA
TGTGCCAGCACCCGGACGGAAGGGACTGGAAACACCATATATTTT
CASTRTEGTGNTIYF
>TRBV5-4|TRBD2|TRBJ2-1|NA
TGTGCCAGCAGCTTGAGTCTAGCTAGCGGTGAGCAGTTCTTC
CASSLSLASGEQFF
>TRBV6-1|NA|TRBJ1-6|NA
TGTGCCAGCAGTGAACTTAGGGTGGCTTCACCCCTCCACTTT
CASSELRVASPLHF
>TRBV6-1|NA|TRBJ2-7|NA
TGTGCCAGCAGTGAAAGACGTGAGAGGGCCGAGCAGTACTTC
CASSERRERAEQYF
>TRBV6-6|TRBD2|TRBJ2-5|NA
TGTGCCAGCAGGGCGGCGGGAGGGCTGGAGACCCAGTACTTC
CASRAAGGLETQYF
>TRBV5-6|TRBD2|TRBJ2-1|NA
TGTGCCAGCAGCTTGACGGCTAGCGGAAGAAACAATGAGCAGTTCTTC
CASSLTASGRNNEQFF
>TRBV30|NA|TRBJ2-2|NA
TGTGCCTGGAGCAAAGTGACTGGGGAGCTGTTTTTT
CAWSKVTGELFF
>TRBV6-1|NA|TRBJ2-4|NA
TGTGCCAGCAGTGAATTAGGGGGTCTAGCCAAAAACATTCAGTACTTC
CASSELGGLAKNIQYF
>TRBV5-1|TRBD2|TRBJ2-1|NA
TGCGCCAGCAGCTGGGCTAGCGGTGAGCAGTTCTTC
CASSWASGEQFF
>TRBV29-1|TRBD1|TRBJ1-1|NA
TGCAGCGTTCGGGGACAGATAAGGACGGGGAACACTGAAGCTTTCTTT
CSVRGQIRTGNTEAFF
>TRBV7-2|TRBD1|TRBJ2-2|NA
TGTGCCAGCAGCTCGGGACAGGGGGCAACCGGGGAGCTGTTTTTT
CASSSGQGATGELFF
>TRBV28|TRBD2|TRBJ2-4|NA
TGTGCCAGCAGTCCAGCGGGAGGGGCTGGGAACATTCAGTACTTC
CASSPAGGAGNIQYF
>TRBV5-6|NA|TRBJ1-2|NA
TGTGCCAGCAGCAGCTACAGGGAGGGCTACACCTTC
CASSSYREGYTF
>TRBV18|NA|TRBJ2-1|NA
TGTGCCAGCTCACCACAGAGAGGGGTCAATGAGCAGTTCTTC
CASSPQRGVNEQFF
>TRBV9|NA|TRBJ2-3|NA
TGTGCCAGCAGCGAGGGCAGTAGTTTCTTCACAGATACGCAGTATTTT
CASSEGSSFFTDTQYF
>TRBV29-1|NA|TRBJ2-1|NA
TGCAGCGCTCAGGGTACCCAGCGAGACAAGCAGTTCTTC
CSAQGTQRDKQFF
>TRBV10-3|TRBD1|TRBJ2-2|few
TGTGCCATCAGTGGCGGACAGGGAGGCACCGGGGAGCTGTTTTTT
CAISGGQGGTGELFF
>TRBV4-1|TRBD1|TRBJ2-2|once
TGCGCCAGCAGCCTTGGACAGGGGTTCACCGGGGAGCTGTTTTTT
CASSLGQGFTGELFF
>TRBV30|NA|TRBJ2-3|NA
TGTGCCTGGACAGGGGGGAGGACAGATACGCAGTATTTT
CAWTGGRTDTQYF
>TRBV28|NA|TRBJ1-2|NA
TGTGCCAGCCGGGGGGGCTTCAACTATGGCTACACCTTC
CASRGGFNYGYTF
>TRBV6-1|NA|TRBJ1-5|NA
TGTGCCAGCATCGCTGGGTTGGGACAGCCCCAGCATTTT
CASIAGLGQPQHF
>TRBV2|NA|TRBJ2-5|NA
TGTGCCAGCGAGAAGGAGACACCCACCTCTCAGTACTTC
CASEKETPTSQYF
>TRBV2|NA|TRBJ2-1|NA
TGTGCCAGCAGTGAACTAGCAGGGGTCAATGAGCAGTTCTTC
CASSELAGVNEQFF
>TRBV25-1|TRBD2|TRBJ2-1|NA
TGTGCCAGCAGTGGTTCCCTAGCGGGAGAAGAAGATGAGCAGTTCTTC
CASSGSLAGEEDEQFF
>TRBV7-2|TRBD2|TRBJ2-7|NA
TGTGCCAGCAGTACCGGGACTAGACCCTACGAGCAGTACTTC
CASSTGTRPYEQYF
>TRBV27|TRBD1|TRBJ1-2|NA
TGTGCCAGCACTCAACCGGGACAGGGGAACTATGGCTACACCTTC
CASTQPGQGNYGYTF
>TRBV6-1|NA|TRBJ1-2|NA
TGTGCCAGCAGTCCCGTAGGGGCAACGGATGGCTACACCTTC
CASSPVGATDGYTF
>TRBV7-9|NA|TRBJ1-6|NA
TGTGCGGGAGGGGGGGAGTTAGGGTCACCCCTCCACTTT
CAGGGELGSPLHF
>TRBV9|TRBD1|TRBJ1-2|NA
TGTGCCAGCAGCGCTACAGGGGGCGACTTTGGCTACACCTTC
CASSATGGDFGYTF
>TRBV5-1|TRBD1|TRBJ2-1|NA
TGCGCCAGCAAACTCCGGGACAGGGGTACTGAGCAGTTCTTC
CASKLRDRGTEQFF
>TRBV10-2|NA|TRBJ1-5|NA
TGCGCCAGCAGTGAGACGGGGTTATGGCAGCCCCAGCATTTT
CASSETGLWQPQHF
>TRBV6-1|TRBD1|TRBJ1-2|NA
TGTGCCAGCAGTGATCGACAGGGGCCCCACTATGGCTACACCTTC
CASSDRQGPHYGYTF
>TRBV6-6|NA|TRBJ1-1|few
TGTGCCAGCAGCCCCCCCGTCACTGAAGCTTTCTTT
CASSPPVTEAFF
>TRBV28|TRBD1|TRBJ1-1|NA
TGTGCCAGTCGGACAGGAAACACTGAAGCTTTCTTT
CASRTGNTEAFF